The 25 T cell receptor beta chains listed next were all sequenced from one sample in a study of regulatory T cells in long-lasting Graves disease. Through Arm-PCR of CDR3 regions and iRepertoire HTBI primers, TCR beta libraries were built. TCRdb used MiXCR to reprocess the multiplex PCR reads, holding one entry per CDR3 protein. The repertoire has roughly 560,000 distinct CDR3 sequences, about 16% of them found once; the top ten carry 20% to 25%. The time point denotes: newly diagnosed GD, antithyroid drugs for less than 3 months. The TCR library was made from RNA that had been extracted from PBMCs in TRIzol. These same records also appear under a second study, on T cells in Graves' hyperthyroidism and ophthalmopathy.

Sequenced here: peripheral blood mononuclear cells (PBMCs), sampled at new diagnosis, from a patient treated with antithyroid drugs. These receptors were obtained from a woman aged 35-65 years with Graves disease.

This clonotype was counted only a few times. This chain uses TRBV12-3 or TRBV12-4 with TRBJ2-2; tentative D call: TRBD2 (5 bases). The CDR3 extends over 14 amino acids. The V end was cut by 5 bases, the J end by 6 bases, with 13 bases between. The CDR3, as DNA: TGTGCCAGCAGTCTCGGACTTTCCGCCGGGGAGCTGTTTTTT. It encodes CASSLGLSAGELFF.

This clonotype was counted ten times or more. The rearrangement links TRBV7-8 to TRBJ2-7; D gene unclear. Germline V gene sequence: CDR1 SGHVS, CDR2 FQNEAQ. The CDR3 extends over 12 amino acids. The V end was cut by 3 bases, the J end by 3 bases, with 6 bases between. Written as DNA, the CDR3 is TGTGCCAGCAGCTTCAACGACTACGAGCAGTACTTC. Its translation is CASSFNDYEQYF.

The table lists this clonotype with a few counts. V usage is TRBV7-8 and J usage is TRBJ2-5; 8 bases agree with TRBD2. Germline CDR1 reads SGHVS; CDR2 reads FQNEAQ. The CDR3 length is 17 residues. V dropped 3 bases and J dropped 6; count of bases not matched to a gene: 15. The DNA of the CDR3 is TGTGCCAGCAGCTTGGGGCCGGGGCGGGGGGACCCCAAGACCCAGTACTTC. Protein: CASSLGPGRGDPKTQYF.

V and J are TRBV7-3 and TRBJ1-1, with 10 bases lining up with TRBD1. This CDR3 is built from 16 residues. Germline V CDR1 and CDR2: SGHTA, FQGTGA. With V trimmed by 6 bases and J by 5 bases, 12 bases remained unmatched. CDR3 nucleotide sequence: TGTGCCAGCAGGTCCTGGGACAGGGGTCGGGATACTGAAGCTTTCTTT. Translated: CASRSWDRGRDTEAFF.

The V and J genes are TRBV7-9 and TRBJ2-7; TRBD1 matches 11 bases. The CDR3 totals 12 residues. The trim removed 6 bases at V and 6 bases at J, leaving 1 base unmatched. The germline gives CDR1 SEHNR, CDR2 FQNEAQ (reference sequence). For the CDR3, the DNA is TGTGCCAGCAGGGACAGGGGGCCCGAGCAGTACTTC. Protein: CASRDRGPEQYF.

This clonotype has at least ten counts. The chain carries TRBV30 and TRBJ1-4, with D unresolved. The CDR3 is made up of 13 amino acids. CDR1 GTSNPN and CDR2 SVGIG come from the germline V gene (reference sequence). V was clipped by 4 bases and J by 8 bases, with 14 bases between them. The DNA of the CDR3 is TGTGCCTGGACCGCCGGGATTAGAGAAAAACTGTTTTTT. Translated: CAWTAGIREKLFF.

The table lists this clonotype with many counts. The chain is built from TRBV5-1 and TRBJ2-1; 7 nucleotides align to TRBD1. The CDR3 extends over 16 amino acids. The V and J ends lost 0 bases and 0 bases, in that order; junction bases with no gene match: 3. The V gene's germline CDR1 is SGHRS and CDR2 YFSETQ. The CDR3 sequence is CASSLVGDSSYNEQFF. The DNA for the CDR3 is TGCGCCAGCAGCTTGGTTGGGGACAGCTCCTACAATGAGCAGTTCTTC.

This clonotype showed up many times. The chain links TRBV6-1 to TRBJ1-5, with a weak D call TRBD1 (6 bases). V lost 5 bases, J lost 0 bases, and 11 bases lay in between. Looked up from germline, CDR1 is MNHNS and CDR2 is SASEGT. The length of the CDR3 is 15 residues. CDR3 nucleotides: TGTGCCAGCAGTCGACAGGTCGATAGCAATCAGCCCCAGCATTTT. Amino acids: CASSRQVDSNQPQHF.

Only a few counts were recorded for this clonotype. This chain uses TRBV7-9 with TRBJ2-4; D may be TRBD1 (5 bases). The CDR3 totals 17 residues. V was clipped by 5 bases and J by 0 bases, with 17 bases between them. Germline values: CDR1 SEHNR, CDR2 FQNEAQ (reference sequence). CDR3 bases: TGTGCCAGCAGCGCCTGGAGCGACAGACTAGCCAAAAACATTCAGTACTTC. Protein: CASSAWSDRLAKNIQYF.

This clonotype was seen repeatedly, ten times or more. The chain couples TRBV7-2 to TRBJ2-5; D perhaps matches TRBD2 (6 bases). This CDR3 region has 15 residues. CDR1 and CDR2 (germline): SGHTA, FQGNSA. With 3 bases removed from V and 5 bases from J, the gap between germline ends came to 16 bases. CDR3 bases: TGTGCCAGCAGCTTGGGAGGTGGAGGCCGGGAGACCCAGTACTTC. Residues: CASSLGGGGRETQYF.

The chain's CDR3 is CSVVLHSDWYEQYF. The DNA for the CDR3 is TGCAGCGTTGTTCTCCACAGCGATTGGTACGAGCAGTACTTC. The gene calls are TRBV29-1 and TRBJ2-7; D call uncertain. The CDR3 length is 14 residues. V gave up 4 bases and J gave up 4 bases, with 17 bases separating them. CDR1 and CDR2 from the germline V gene are SQVTM and ANQGSEA.

This clonotype has ten or more counts. Here the CDR3 DNA reads TGTGCCAGCAGCCCAAGCCCCCCGATAAGGTCCACTGAAGCTTTCTTT. Protein sequence: CASSPSPPIRSTEAFF. The chain has TRBV5-4 and TRBJ1-1, with D uncertain. The CDR3 is 16 amino acids. Trimming cost V 4 bases and J 4 bases, with 20 bases left between them. The germline V gene has CDR1 SGHNT and CDR2 YYREEE (reference sequence).

About this clonotype: A read error likely explains this, since a far larger clone differs by one base. The chain employs TRBV9 and TRBJ1-5; D is uncertain. CDR3 length: 12 residues. CDR1 is SGDLS, CDR2 YYNGEE, per germline. The ends were cut back, 3 bases at V and 3 bases at J, with 4 bases in the middle. CDR3 nucleotide sequence: TGTGCCAGCAGCGAGATCAATCAGCCCCAGCATTTT. Translating it yields CASSEINQPQHF.

This clonotype was found many times. The gene calls are TRBV7-9 and TRBJ1-1, with 8 bases identical to TRBD1. Looked up from germline, CDR1 is SEHNR and CDR2 is FQNEAQ (reference sequence). There are 15 residues in the CDR3. With 5 bases clipped from V and 2 bases from J, the junction kept 7 bases outside the gene matches. The CDR3 is CASSPGQGVNTEAFF. DNA of the CDR3: TGTGCCAGCAGCCCAGGACAGGGTGTTAACACTGAAGCTTTCTTT.

The chain uses TRBV4-1 and TRBJ1-3; 7 nucleotides agree with TRBD1. Germline-derived CDR1 and CDR2 are MGHRA and YSYEKL. The CDR3 contains 16 residues. V trimming: 3 bases; J trimming: 6 bases; junction bases outside the gene matches: 11. CDR3 sequence: CASSQMTGYVANTIYF. CDR3 bases: TGCGCCAGCAGCCAGATGACAGGGTATGTTGCAAACACCATATATTTT.

As regards this clonotype: A read error is possible here, since a much larger clone lies one base away. This rearrangement joins TRBV6-2 or TRBV6-3 to TRBJ2-5; D gene uncertain. The J call may be in error: the DNA end matches TRBJ2-1 better. Per the germline V gene, CDR1 is MNHEY and CDR2 is SVGEGT. CDR3 length: 12 amino acids. The chain's CDR3 is CASSYSGYEQFF. CDR3 DNA: TGTGCCAGCAGTTACTCGGGCTACGAGCAGTTCTTC.

This clonotype came up many times. The chain recombines TRBV5-1 with TRBJ2-1; 9 positions match TRBD2. From germline, CDR1 is SGHRS and CDR2 YFSETQ. V lost 4 bases and J lost 6; bases outside the gene matches: 8. The CDR3 loop spans 15 amino acids. CDR3 sequence: CASSPRSGGTNEQFF. The CDR3, as DNA: TGCGCCAGCAGCCCTAGAAGCGGGGGGACCAATGAGCAGTTCTTC.

The sample holds many counts of this clonotype. J is TRBJ2-1 and V is TRBV11-2; D could derive from TRBD1 or TRBD2 (5 bases each). Per germline, CDR1 SGHAT and CDR2 FQNNGV. Trimming removed 0 bases from V and 14 bases from J, with 8 bases in between. The CDR3 runs 11 residues. Written as DNA, the CDR3 is TGTGCCAGCAGCTTAGAGGGACCGAAGTTCTTC. It translates to CASSLEGPKFF.

This chain connects TRBV30 to TRBJ2-3; a weak D match, TRBD2 (7 bases). Per germline, CDR1 GTSNPN and CDR2 SVGIG (reference sequence). Trimming removed 3 bases from V and 2 bases from J, with 12 bases in between. CDR3 length equals 14 residues. CDR3 bases: TGTGCCTGGAGAGCGGGACACCTCACAGATACGCAGTATTTT. As protein: CAWRAGHLTDTQYF.

V is TRBV18 and J is TRBJ1-5, with D unclear. Germline-derived CDR1 and CDR2 are KGHSH and LQKENI. This CDR3 has 15 amino acids. V was shortened by 6 bases and J by 5 bases, with 17 bases between the two germline ends. Here the CDR3 DNA reads TGTGCCAGCTCGGCAGCCTTGGACCTGGATCAGCCCCAGCATTTT. Its translation is CASSAALDLDQPQHF.

This clonotype was observed at least ten times. This chain connects TRBV12-3 or TRBV12-4 to TRBJ1-1, with D possibly TRBD1 on 5 matching bases. The CDR3 is 16 amino acids. Trimming cost V 2 bases and J 2 bases, with 15 bases left between them. CDR3 amino acids: CASSLLFQGRNTEAFF. For the CDR3, the DNA is TGTGCCAGCAGTTTACTTTTCCAGGGAAGAAACACTGAAGCTTTCTTT.

The chain joins TRBV5-6 to TRBJ1-1, with a tentative D call TRBD1 (5 bases). This CDR3 is 14 amino acids long. Trimming removed 0 bases at V and 5 bases at J, with 11 bases between. Germline CDR1 and CDR2: SGHDT and YYEEEE. In DNA, the CDR3 is TGTGCCAGCAGCTTGGCTAGGGGAAGGACTGAAGCTTTCTTT. Encoded protein: CASSLARGRTEAFF.

This clonotype showed up just a few times. This rearrangement joins TRBV9 to TRBJ1-1; 8 bases map to TRBD1. The V segment lost 2 bases and the J segment 1 base; nucleotides outside the gene matches: 10. The CDR3 runs to 17 residues. Germline V gene data show CDR1 as SGDLS and CDR2 as YYNGEE. CDR3 loop: CASSVRPGQGENTEAFF. As DNA, the CDR3 is TGTGCCAGCAGCGTCCGCCCCGGACAGGGAGAGAACACTGAAGCTTTCTTT.

This clonotype has ten or more counts. V usage is TRBV12-3 or TRBV12-4 and J usage is TRBJ1-2, with D possibly being TRBD1 (6 bases). There are 16 residues in the CDR3. V gave up 2 bases and J gave up 2 bases, with 15 bases separating them. The CDR3 DNA follows: TGTGCCAGCAGTTTATCGGGGGCGGGGGGGAACTATGGCTACACCTTC. Amino acids: CASSLSGAGGNYGYTF.

The rearrangement links TRBV18 to TRBJ1-2, with D possibly matching TRBD1 (5 bases). Trimming cost V 3 bases and J 2 bases, with 7 bases left between them. The germline CDR1 and CDR2 sequences are KGHSH and LQKENI. CDR3 length: 13 amino acids. The CDR3 coding sequence is TGTGCCAGCTCACCGGCAGGGAACTATGGCTACACCTTC. This sequence encodes CASSPAGNYGYTF.